These T cell receptor beta chains were read from a single sample in a study of blood T cell repertoires in COVID-19. Clones were read by immunoSEQ multiplex PCR, and TCRdb kept only the in-frame ones, dropping some. The sample lists 70,000 or so clones, roughly 87% seen once, with 11% in the top ten. The sample taken for sequencing was peripheral blood. Every receptor here comes from a woman aged 18-29 years with acute or convalescent COVID-19. CDR3s include the opening cysteine and the closing phenylalanine or tryptophan. A D gene is named only where the DNA matches it firmly. Size tells how often a clone was seen (once, few, many) or the class of an expanded clone, and some rows leave it out.

size,V,J,D,CDR3,DNA
NA,TRBV18,TRBJ1-4,NA,CASSPEDRATNEKLFF,TGTGCCAGCTCACCAGAGGACAGAGCAACTAATGAAAAACTGTTTTTT
NA,TRBV4-2,TRBJ1-2,NA,CASSQGIRGDYGYTF,TGTGCCAGCAGCCAAGGAATCAGGGGAGACTATGGCTACACCTTC
NA,TRBV27,TRBJ2-1,TRBD2,CASSFGGEGLDEQFF,TGTGCCAGCAGTTTTGGGGGGGAGGGCCTGGATGAGCAGTTCTTC
NA,TRBV29-1,TRBJ2-1,TRBD2,CSVVWSRTSGAGSYNEQFF,TGCAGCGTTGTGTGGTCGCGGACTAGCGGGGCGGGCTCCTACAATGAGCAGTTCTTC
NA,TRBV28,TRBJ1-1,NA,CASRRTGNTEAFF,TGTGCCAGCAGGAGAACAGGGAACACTGAAGCTTTCTTT
NA,TRBV5-1,TRBJ1-2,TRBD1,CASRPGQGVYGYTF,TGCGCCAGCAGGCCGGGACAGGGTGTCTATGGCTACACCTTC
NA,TRBV10-3,TRBJ2-7,NA,CAIREGTEIYEQYF,TGTGCCATCAGGGAGGGGACAGAAATTTACGAGCAGTACTTC
NA,TRBV28,TRBJ1-1,TRBD1,CASSLGATGITEAFF,TGTGCCAGCAGTTTAGGTGCGACAGGGATCACTGAAGCTTTCTTT
NA,TRBV5-1,TRBJ2-1,TRBD2,CASSLIVGLDNEQFF,TGCGCCAGCAGCTTGATAGTAGGACTAGACAATGAGCAGTTCTTC
once,TRBV7-8,TRBJ2-1,TRBD2,CASSSREGAGGRGEQFF,TGTGCCAGCAGCTCTAGGGAGGGAGCGGGGGGGCGTGGTGAGCAGTTCTTC
NA,TRBV11-2,TRBJ2-4,NA,CASSHHPDLAKNIQYF,TGTGCCAGCAGCCACCACCCGGACTTAGCCAAAAACATTCAGTACTTC
once,TRBV25-1,TRBJ2-3,NA,CASSDTRVTSSDTQYF,TGTGCCAGCAGTGACACCCGGGTTACCTCATCGGATACGCAGTATTTT
NA,TRBV3-1/TRBV3-2,TRBJ2-1,NA,CASSQIRAGHEREQFF,TGTGCCAGCAGCCAAATAAGGGCGGGTCATGAGCGTGAGCAGTTCTTC
NA,TRBV7-9,TRBJ2-7,NA,CASSLEGVGEQYF,TGTGCCAGCAGCTTAGAAGGGGTCGGCGAGCAGTACTTC
NA,TRBV6-1,TRBJ1-4,TRBD1,CASSEVGTDPEKLFF,TGTGCCAGCAGTGAAGTCGGGACAGACCCTGAAAAACTGTTTTTT
few,TRBV18,TRBJ1-1,NA,CASSPARSPRNTEAFF,TGTGCCAGCTCACCAGCGCGCAGCCCTAGGAACACTGAAGCTTTCTTT
NA,TRBV3-1/TRBV3-2,TRBJ2-3,TRBD1,CASSQGTGGSTDTQYF,TGTGCCAGCAGCCAAGGTACAGGGGGTAGCACAGATACGCAGTATTTT
NA,TRBV2,TRBJ2-2,TRBD1,CASSAGTGPTGELFF,TGTGCCAGCAGTGCCGGGACAGGGCCCACCGGGGAGCTGTTTTTT
NA,TRBV12-3/TRBV12-4,TRBJ1-1,NA,CASSFGKNTEAFF,TGTGCCAGCAGTTTTGGCAAGAACACTGAAGCTTTCTTT
once,TRBV28,TRBJ1-1,NA,CASITGPEAFF,TGTGCCAGCATTACAGGACCCGAAGCTTTCTTT
NA,TRBV5-5,TRBJ1-1,NA,CASSLQVNLVAFF,TGTGCCAGCAGCTTGCAGGTGAATTTGGTGGCTTTCTTT
NA,TRBV4-1,TRBJ1-1,NA,CASSQTGFTEAFF,TGCGCCAGCAGCCAAACGGGGTTCACTGAAGCTTTCTTT
once,TRBV9,TRBJ1-1,NA,CASSTDSLNTEAFF,TGTGCCAGCAGCACAGACAGTCTGAACACTGAAGCTTTCTTT
few,TRBV5-4,TRBJ1-1,NA,CASSLGQGKSTEAFF,TGTGCCAGCAGCTTGGGTCAGGGGAAGAGTACTGAAGCTTTCTTT
NA,TRBV19,TRBJ2-3,NA,CASSTQHTDTQYF,TGTGCCAGTAGTACCCAACACACAGATACGCAGTATTTT
NA,TRBV4-1,TRBJ1-1,NA,CASSRNMNTEAFF,TGCGCCAGCAGCCGAAACATGAACACTGAAGCTTTCTTT
NA,TRBV5-6,TRBJ1-2,NA,CASSNGGGGYGYTF,TGTGCCAGCAGCAACGGGGGGGGCGGCTATGGCTACACCTTC
NA,TRBV3-1/TRBV3-2,TRBJ2-5,TRBD2,CASSHSGRQQETQYF,TGTGCCAGCTCCCATAGCGGGAGGCAACAAGAGACCCAGTACTTC
NA,TRBV3-1/TRBV3-2,TRBJ1-6,TRBD1,CASSQLLFDRGNSPLHF,TGTGCCAGCAGCCAATTGCTGTTTGACAGGGGTAATTCACCCCTCCACTTT
NA,TRBV6-1,TRBJ1-6,NA,CASSEDPSSSYNSPLHF,TGTGCCAGCAGTGAAGACCCGTCGAGCTCCTATAATTCACCCCTCCACTTT
few,TRBV11-2,TRBJ2-2,NA,CASSRGQSTGELFF,TGTGCCAGCAGCCGTGGACAGAGCACCGGGGAGCTGTTTTTT
NA,TRBV6-5,TRBJ1-6,NA,CASSPQGNDLTLHF,TGTGCCAGCAGTCCCCAGGGGAATGACTTGACCCTCCACTTT
NA,TRBV2,TRBJ1-4,NA,CASSKDRFNEKLFF,TGTGCCAGCAGTAAAGACAGGTTTAATGAAAAACTGTTTTTT
once,TRBV27,TRBJ1-6,NA,CASSLSTGSSYNSPLHF,TGTGCCAGCAGTTTATCTACAGGGAGCTCCTATAATTCACCCCTCCACTTT
NA,TRBV7-2,TRBJ2-7,TRBD1,CASSWTGNYEQYF,TGTGCCAGCAGTTGGACAGGGAACTACGAGCAGTACTTC
NA,TRBV5-5,TRBJ1-1,NA,CASSSGLGHNTEAFF,TGTGCCAGCAGCTCTGGCCTGGGACACAACACTGAAGCTTTCTTT
NA,TRBV7-8,TRBJ2-7,TRBD1,CASSLGGVGQGGEQYF,TGTGCCAGCAGCTTAGGGGGAGTTGGACAGGGTGGCGAGCAGTACTTC
NA,TRBV4-1,TRBJ1-1,NA,CASSPGDNLNTEAFF,TGCGCCAGCAGCCCTGGGGACAACCTGAACACTGAAGCTTTCTTT
few,TRBV3-1/TRBV3-2,TRBJ1-1,NA,CASSQGRNTEAFF,TGTGCCAGCAGCCAAGGTCGGAACACTGAAGCTTTCTTT
NA,TRBV11-2,TRBJ2-5,NA,CASSLAGPAGETQYF,TGTGCCAGCAGCTTAGCGGGGCCCGCGGGGGAGACCCAGTACTTC
NA,TRBV5-1,TRBJ2-7,NA,CASSLTTGSLSEQYF,TGCGCCAGCAGCCTAACCACAGGGTCGTTGAGCGAGCAGTACTTC
NA,TRBV4-1,TRBJ2-7,TRBD1,CASSQGFSGGYEQYF,TGCGCCAGCAGCCAAGGGTTCTCAGGGGGATACGAGCAGTACTTC
few,TRBV30,TRBJ1-2,NA,CAWSWGRGNYGYTF,TGTGCCTGGAGTTGGGGGCGAGGTAACTATGGCTACACCTTC
NA,TRBV11-2,TRBJ1-3,NA,CASSFESSGNTIYF,TGTGCCAGCAGCTTCGAGAGCTCTGGAAACACCATATATTTT
NA,TRBV2,TRBJ2-1,TRBD2,CASAPGLGYNEQFF,TGTGCCAGCGCACCGGGACTAGGATACAATGAGCAGTTCTTC
NA,TRBV4-1,TRBJ2-1,TRBD2,CASSQDIWSSGGQNEQFF,TGCGCCAGCAGCCAAGATATTTGGTCTAGCGGGGGCCAAAATGAGCAGTTCTTC
NA,TRBV5-1,TRBJ2-1,NA,CASSQGSRANEQFF,TGCGCCAGCAGCCAGGGGAGCAGGGCCAATGAGCAGTTCTTC
once,TRBV28,TRBJ2-5,TRBD1,CASSSTGGQETQYF,TGTGCCAGCAGTTCCACAGGGGGTCAAGAGACCCAGTACTTC
NA,TRBV7-8,TRBJ1-1,NA,CASSFVLGRTNTEAFF,TGTGCCAGCAGCTTTGTTCTGGGGAGGACGAACACTGAAGCTTTCTTT
NA,TRBV11-2,TRBJ1-1,NA,CASSHLPGQNTEAFF,TGTGCCAGCAGCCACCTACCGGGACAGAACACTGAAGCTTTCTTT
NA,TRBV2,TRBJ1-5,TRBD1,CASSAYRGINQPQHF,TGTGCCAGCAGTGCCTACAGGGGTATCAATCAGCCCCAGCATTTT
NA,TRBV6-1,TRBJ1-6,NA,CASSEEGEGSSPLHF,TGTGCCAGCAGTGAAGAGGGAGAGGGAAGTTCACCCCTCCACTTT
NA,TRBV12-3/TRBV12-4,TRBJ1-2,TRBD1,CASSLQGDGYTF,TGTGCCAGCAGTTTACAGGGGGATGGCTACACCTTC
NA,TRBV28,TRBJ1-1,NA,CASSQWNTEAFF,TGTGCCAGCTCCCAGTGGAACACTGAAGCTTTCTTT
NA,TRBV6-5,TRBJ1-5,NA,CASSQTGKQPQHF,TGTGCCAGCAGTCAAACAGGGAAACAGCCCCAGCATTTT
NA,TRBV4-1,TRBJ1-3,NA,CASSRDFSGNTIYF,TGCGCCAGCAGCAGGGACTTCTCTGGAAACACCATATATTTT
NA,TRBV3-1/TRBV3-2,TRBJ1-2,NA,CASSLERGGGYTF,TGTGCCAGCAGCCTCGAAAGGGGAGGTGGCTACACCTTC
NA,TRBV29-1,TRBJ2-7,NA,CSVVQTNYEQYF,TGCAGCGTGGTACAGACGAACTACGAGCAGTACTTC
NA,TRBV5-1,TRBJ1-4,NA,CASSLGGPEWELFF,TGCGCCAGCAGCCTGGGAGGGCCGGAATGGGAACTGTTTTTT
NA,TRBV5-5,TRBJ1-1,NA,CASSKLLGGFSMNTEAFF,TGTGCCAGCAGTAAACTTCTCGGGGGATTCTCCATGAACACTGAAGCTTTCTTT